A single sample gave rise to the 32 T cell receptor beta chains below, sequenced in a study of CD8 T cells in ankylosing spondylitis. General study points: Characteristic, it appeared, of ankylosing spondylitis blood was a TCR beta motif of about eight highly homologous variants.

Their cognate antigens are unknown. TCRdb used MiXCR to reprocess the 5' RACE reads, holding one entry per CDR3 protein. The sample consists of 200,000 to 250,000 distinct CDR3 sequences, approximately 20% of them appearing once. The specimen sequenced was blood, either unsorted or a sorted T cell fraction (not recorded which). These receptors all come from a male donor with ankylosing spondylitis.

This clonotype was observed a handful of times. The J gene is TRBJ1-1, the V gene TRBV6-2 or TRBV6-3; weak D call: TRBD1 (6 bases). The length of the CDR3 is 15 residues. The germline V gene has CDR1 MNHEY and CDR2 SVGEGT. Trimming shortened V by 0 bases and J by 4 bases, and 12 bases separated the two germline ends. CDR3 DNA sequence: TGTGCCAGCAGTTACTCTCCGGGAGGGGGCACTGAAGCTTTCTTT. This sequence encodes CASSYSPGGGTEAFF.

About this clonotype itself: The junction shows a germline mismatch at one end, possibly a read error. The CDR3 loop is CASSTTGTGVGEQYF. As DNA, the CDR3 is TGTGCTAGCAGCACAACCGGGACAGGGGTTGGCGAGCAGTACTTC. V is TRBV7-7 and J is TRBJ2-7; 10 bases map to TRBD1. Germline assignment: CDR1 SSHAT and CDR2 FNYEAQ (reference sequence). This CDR3 has 15 amino acids.

This clonotype was observed a handful of times. This chain joins TRBV2 and TRBJ1-1; 7 bases match TRBD1. The CDR3 spans 14 residues. Trimming removed 8 bases from V and 1 base from J; junction bases left unmatched: 7. Germline CDR1 reads SNHLY; CDR2 reads FYNNEI. CDR3 protein: CASLQTGQNTEAFF. CDR3 DNA sequence: TGTGCCAGCCTTCAGACAGGGCAGAACACTGAAGCTTTCTTT.

V and J are TRBV27 and TRBJ1-6; D unclear. The V end lost 4 bases, the J end lost 10 bases, and 11 bases lay between the germline ends. CDR1 and CDR2 (germline): MNHEY, SMNVEV (reference sequence). The CDR3 spans 13 residues. DNA for the CDR3: TGTGCCAGCAGTTATTTCCTAGGATCACCCCTCCACTTT. It codes for CASSYFLGSPLHF.

The genes are TRBV5-4 and TRBJ2-7; 10 nucleotides align to TRBD1. Trimming removed 4 bases from V and 7 bases from J; junction bases left unmatched: 11. The CDR3 extends over 15 amino acids. Germline CDR1 SGHNT, CDR2 YYREEE (reference sequence). In nucleotides, the CDR3 is TGTGCCAGCAGCCAGGACAGGGGGTTCCTTGGGGAGCAGTACTTC. Its protein is CASSQDRGFLGEQYF.

This clonotype was counted a few times. V usage is TRBV11-2 and J usage is TRBJ2-1; perhaps TRBD1 as D (5 bases). Trimming stripped 4 bases from V and 3 bases from J, with 10 bases between. The CDR3 is made up of 14 amino acids. Germline CDR1 and CDR2: SGHAT and FQNNGV. The CDR3 DNA is TGTGCCAGCAGCTCCTCAGACAGCTACAATGAGCAGTTCTTC. It is translated as CASSSSDSYNEQFF.

This clonotype was observed a handful of times. The junction does not match germline at one end; this may be a read error. The V and J genes are TRBV5-7 and TRBJ2-3; TRBD2 matches 13 bases. TRBV5-7 is labeled an ORF, and its function is uncertain. The CDR3 loop spans 16 amino acids. For the CDR3, the DNA is TGTGCCATCAGCCCGGGACTAGCGGGACCTAAAGATACGCAGTATTTT. Encoded protein: CAISPGLAGPKDTQYF.

This clonotype was found a few times. This sequence joins TRBV11-2 and TRBJ2-2; D call uncertain. The CDR3 covers 17 residues. Germline assignment: CDR1 SGHAT and CDR2 FQNNGV. Trimming shortened V by 1 base and J by 0 bases, and 12 bases separated the two germline ends. CDR3 nucleotides: TGTGCCAGCAGCTTAGGTCCAGCCGGCGCGAACACCGGGGAGCTGTTTTTT. It encodes CASSLGPAGANTGELFF.

This clonotype was seen repeatedly, ten times or more. This chain joins TRBV12-3 or TRBV12-4 and TRBJ1-1, with D tentatively TRBD1 (5 bases). The CDR3 covers 13 residues. V was cut by 3 bases and J by 1 base, with 6 bases left in between. CDR3 region: CASSFGGNTEAFF. The CDR3 DNA sequence: TGTGCCAGCAGTTTTGGGGGGAACACTGAAGCTTTCTTT.

This clonotype showed up many times. The rearrangement links TRBV20-1 to TRBJ2-2; 10 nucleotides agree with TRBD1. The CDR3 has 15 residues. V dropped 4 bases and J dropped 3; count of bases not matched to a gene: 5. CDR1 and CDR2 from the germline V gene are DFQATT and SNEGSKA (reference sequence). The CDR3 sequence is CSAKRTGGDTGELFF. The CDR3 DNA follows: TGCAGTGCTAAAAGGACAGGGGGTGACACCGGGGAGCTGTTTTTT.

This clonotype was counted between two and nine times. Here the CDR3 reads CASSSLAGDYEQYF. CDR3 nucleotides: TGTGCCAGCAGCTCACTAGCGGGAGACTACGAGCAGTACTTC. The chain carries TRBV7-3 and TRBJ2-7; 11 bases fit TRBD2. J lost 3 bases, V lost 4 bases, and 2 bases had no gene match. Germline lookup yields CDR1 SGHTA and CDR2 FQGTGA. There are 14 residues in the CDR3. The full variable domain, in which reference TRBV7-3 and TRBJ2-7 provide the parts outside the CDR3, is GAGVSQTPSNKVTEKGKYVELRCDPISGHTALYWYRQSLGQGPEFLIYFQGTGAADDSGLPNDRFFAVRPEGSVSTLKIQRTERGDSAVYLCASSSLAGDYEQYFGPGTRLTVT.

J is TRBJ2-7 and V is TRBV15, with D possibly matching TRBD2 (5 bases). CDR1 is LNHNV, CDR2 YYDKDF, per germline (reference sequence). V was clipped by 3 bases and J by 3 bases, with 12 bases between them. This CDR3 is built from 14 residues. The CDR3: CATSSDYLDYEQYF. The CDR3 DNA sequence: TGTGCCACCAGCAGTGACTATTTGGACTACGAGCAGTACTTC.

In DNA, the CDR3 is TGCGCCAGCAGCGCTTTAGGGGGGATCTATGGCTACACCTTC. Protein sequence: CASSALGGIYGYTF. This chain uses TRBV5-1 with TRBJ1-2, with D tentatively TRBD1 (6 bases). CDR3 length: 14 residues. The germline CDR1 and CDR2 sequences are SGHRS and YFSETQ. The V end was cut by 4 bases, the J end by 4 bases, with 14 bases between. The full variable domain, in which reference TRBV5-1 and TRBJ1-2 provide the parts outside the CDR3, is KAGVTQTPRYLIKTRGQQVTLSCSPISGHRSVSWYQQTPGQGLQFLFEYFSETQRNKGNFPGRFSGRQFSNSRSEMNVSTLELGDSALYLCASSALGGIYGYTFGSGTRLTVV.

This clonotype has more than one count but fewer than ten. The chain carries TRBV6-5 and TRBJ1-5, with D unresolved. The CDR3 length is 15 residues. V shed 6 bases and J shed 8 bases, with 20 bases lying between them. The germline CDR1 and CDR2 sequences are MNHEY and SVGAGI. In nucleotides, the CDR3 is TGTGCCAGCAGCTATCCCCGTGTGGCTCAGGAGCCCCAGCATTTT. Its translation: CASSYPRVAQEPQHF.

This clonotype was found many times. The CDR3 here is CATTWGALGTGELFF. The CDR3 DNA follows: TGCGCCACCACATGGGGGGCCCTTGGCACCGGGGAGCTGTTTTTT. The chain recombines TRBV4-1 with TRBJ2-2; D tentatively reads TRBD1 or TRBD2 (6 bases each). This CDR3 spans 15 amino acids. The V and J ends lost 10 bases and 4 bases respectively, with 19 bases between them. Germline CDR1 reads MGHRA; CDR2 reads YSYEKL.

This chain links TRBV4-2 with TRBJ2-3; the D call may be TRBD1 or TRBD2 (5 bases each). The CDR3 totals 16 residues. CDR1 is LGHNA and CDR2 is YNFKEQ in the germline V gene. The V and J ends lost 0 bases and 1 base respectively, with 11 bases between them. CDR3 residues: CASSQDWDGGTDTQYF. The CDR3 bases are TGTGCCAGCAGCCAAGATTGGGACGGAGGCACAGATACGCAGTATTTT.

The chain has TRBV18 and TRBJ1-1; D gene uncertain. The CDR3 contains 14 residues. Trimming cost V 2 bases and J 4 bases, with 11 bases left between them. Per germline, CDR1 KGHSH and CDR2 LQKENI. The CDR3 sequence: CASSPSRVSTEAFF. The CDR3 region has the DNA TGTGCCAGCTCACCATCTAGAGTTTCCACTGAAGCTTTCTTT. Based on the CDR3 plus reference TRBV18 and TRBJ1-1, the full variable domain is NAGVMQNPRHLVRRRGQEARLRCSPMKGHSHVYWYRQLPEEGLKFMVYLQKENIIDESGMPKERFSAEFPKEGPSILRIQQVVRGDSAAYFCASSPSRVSTEAFFGQGTRLTVV.

The table lists this clonotype with a few counts. V usage is TRBV6-2 or TRBV6-3 and J usage is TRBJ2-2; D may be TRBD1 or TRBD2 (6 bases each). CDR3 length: 15 amino acids. CDR1 and CDR2 (germline): MNHEY, SVGEGT. V shed 8 bases and J shed 5 bases, with 18 bases lying between them. The CDR3 nucleotides are TGTGCCAGCCGAGAAGGGGGGCGCAGTACCGGGGAGCTGTTTTTT. Amino acids: CASREGGRSTGELFF.

The chain uses TRBV9 and TRBJ2-1; the D gene is possibly TRBD1 (5 bases). Germline CDR1 and CDR2: SGDLS and YYNGEE. V gave up 4 bases and J gave up 2 bases, with 19 bases separating them. The CDR3 runs 17 residues. The CDR3: CASSPPGAGITYNEQFF. CDR3 sequence (DNA): TGTGCCAGCAGCCCCCCCGGAGCAGGGATTACCTACAATGAGCAGTTCTTC.

This clonotype has just one count. This chain joins TRBV16 and TRBJ1-6; D is ambiguous. Trimming shortened V by 3 bases and J by 8 bases, and 14 bases separated the two germline ends. This CDR3 region has 15 residues. Germline V gene lookup returns CDR1 KGHSY and CDR2 FQNENV. CDR3 nucleotides: TGTGCCAGCAGCCAGGGCACAGTTTCGGATTCACCCCTCCACTTT. Translation: CASSQGTVSDSPLHF.

This chain joins TRBV25-1 and TRBJ1-2, with D possibly TRBD1 on 5 matching bases. This CDR3 spans 13 amino acids. Germline V gives CDR1 MGHDK, CDR2 SYGVNS. V was pared by 8 bases and J by 1 base, with 11 bases between. This CDR3 is CASRTGVNYGYTF. CDR3 nucleotide sequence: TGTGCCAGCCGAACAGGAGTTAACTATGGCTACACCTTC.

This clonotype was detected a few times. The chain employs TRBV4-1 and TRBJ2-5; 11 bases fit TRBD2. Trimming took 0 bases from V and 3 from J; bases not matched to a gene: 6. Germline lookup yields CDR1 MGHRA and CDR2 YSYEKL. The CDR3 is 17 amino acids. The CDR3 bases are TGCGCCAGCAGCCAAGAAGGCGTACTAGCGGGGGAAGAGACCCAGTACTTC. Encoded protein: CASSQEGVLAGEETQYF.

V and J are TRBV2 and TRBJ2-1; a weak D match, TRBD2 (6 bases). The V and J ends lost 0 bases and 7 bases respectively, with 16 bases between them. The CDR3 sequence is 16 residues long. Looked up from germline, CDR1 is SNHLY and CDR2 is FYNNEI. The CDR3 coding sequence is TGTGCCAGCAGTGAAGCGCTTGGAGGCGGGATGAATGAGCAGTTCTTC. It specifies CASSEALGGGMNEQFF.

V is TRBV6-5 and J is TRBJ2-1, with 7 positions matching TRBD2. The junction had 5 bases not matched to a gene; V was cut back by 4 bases and J by 5 bases. CDR3 length: 14 residues. Germline assignment: CDR1 MNHEY and CDR2 SVGAGI. The CDR3 nucleotides are TGTGCCAGCAGTTCCAGCGGGGAAGACAATGAGCAGTTCTTC. Protein sequence: CASSSSGEDNEQFF.

This chain connects TRBV11-2 to TRBJ2-3; the match to TRBD2 covers 9 bases. V dropped 0 bases and J dropped 2; count of bases not matched to a gene: 6. CDR1 SGHAT and CDR2 FQNNGV come from the germline V gene. The CDR3 is 17 residues long. The CDR3 is CASSLDAGGLNTDTQYF. The CDR3 DNA reads as TGTGCCAGCAGCTTAGACGCGGGAGGGCTGAACACAGATACGCAGTATTTT.

This clonotype came up many times. The chain employs TRBV29-1 and TRBJ2-1, with 9 bases matching TRBD2. The germline V gene encodes CDR1 SQVTM and CDR2 ANQGSEA. The CDR3 is 16 amino acids. J gave up 2 bases and V 2 bases, and 7 bases lay outside the gene matches. CDR3 in amino acids: CSVEPWASGAYNEQFF. The CDR3 coding sequence is TGCAGCGTTGAACCCTGGGCTAGCGGGGCCTACAATGAGCAGTTCTTC.

This clonotype showed up just a few times. The rearrangement joins TRBV4-3 to TRBJ1-5; tentative D call: TRBD1 (5 bases). Germline CDR1 is LGHNA and CDR2 is YSLEER. V was trimmed by 1 base and J by 5 bases, leaving 12 bases between them. The CDR3 totals 15 residues. The CDR3 protein is CASSQVLGEDQPQHF. The CDR3 DNA sequence: TGCGCCAGCAGCCAAGTCTTGGGGGAAGATCAGCCCCAGCATTTT.

This clonotype has only a few counts. The chain joins TRBV15 to TRBJ1-5, with D unclear. V lost 5 bases and J lost 3, with 14 bases in between. The CDR3 has 15 residues. Per the germline V gene, CDR1 is LNHNV and CDR2 is YYDKDF (reference sequence). The CDR3 sequence: CATSPLWQNNQPQHF. DNA for the CDR3: TGTGCCACCAGCCCCCTTTGGCAAAACAATCAGCCCCAGCATTTT.

In this sample, this clonotype turned up a few times. J is TRBJ1-1 and V is TRBV6-1, with D unclear. Germline CDR1 and CDR2: MNHNS and SASEGT. Between the trimmed V and J ends, which lost 8 bases and 0 bases, there was a span of 13 bases. The CDR3 contains 14 residues. DNA of the CDR3: TGTGCCAGCTGTCCAGGTGCCATGAACACTGAAGCTTTCTTT. It specifies CASCPGAMNTEAFF.

This clonotype was seen only a few times. The V and J genes are TRBV4-1 and TRBJ2-1, with D maybe TRBD2 (6 bases). Germline loops: CDR1 MGHRA, CDR2 YSYEKL. V was pared by 1 base and J by 10 bases, with 11 bases between. This CDR3 has 13 amino acids. CDR3 DNA sequence: TGCGCCAGCAGCCAAGTCCGGGGGTTGGAGCAGTTCTTC. Protein product: CASSQVRGLEQFF.

The chain uses TRBV29-1 and TRBJ1-1, with D unclear. The CDR3 extends over 11 amino acids. Germline V lookup: CDR1 SQVTM, CDR2 ANQGSEA. Trimming cost V 4 bases and J 3 bases, with 6 bases left between them. The CDR3: CSVAGYTEAFF. In DNA form, the CDR3 reads TGCAGCGTTGCAGGTTACACTGAAGCTTTCTTT.

The J gene is TRBJ2-7, the V gene TRBV12-3 or TRBV12-4; D might be TRBD1 or TRBD2, each matching 5 bases. The V end was cut by 3 bases, the J end by 0 bases, with 9 bases between. This CDR3 has 14 residues. The CDR3 DNA reads TGTGCCAGCAGTTTTATGGGGACCTCCTACGAGCAGTACTTC. Protein: CASSFMGTSYEQYF.